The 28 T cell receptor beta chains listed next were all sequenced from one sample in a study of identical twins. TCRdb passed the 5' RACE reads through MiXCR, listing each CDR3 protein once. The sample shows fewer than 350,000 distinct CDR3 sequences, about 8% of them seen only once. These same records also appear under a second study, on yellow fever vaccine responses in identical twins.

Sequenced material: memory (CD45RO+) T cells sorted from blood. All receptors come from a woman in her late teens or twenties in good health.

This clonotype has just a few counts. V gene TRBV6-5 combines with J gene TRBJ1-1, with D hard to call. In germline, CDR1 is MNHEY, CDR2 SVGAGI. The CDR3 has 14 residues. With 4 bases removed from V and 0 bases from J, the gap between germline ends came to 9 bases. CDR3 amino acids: CASSSTSLNTEAFF. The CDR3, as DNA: TGTGCCAGCAGTTCCACCTCACTGAACACTGAAGCTTTCTTT.

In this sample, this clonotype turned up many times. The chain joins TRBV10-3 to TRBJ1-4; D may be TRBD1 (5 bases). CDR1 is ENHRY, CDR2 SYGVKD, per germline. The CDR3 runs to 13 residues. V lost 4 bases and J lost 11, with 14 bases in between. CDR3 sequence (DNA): TGTGCCATCAGTGCGACGACCGAGGGGAAACTGTTTTTT. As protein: CAISATTEGKLFF.

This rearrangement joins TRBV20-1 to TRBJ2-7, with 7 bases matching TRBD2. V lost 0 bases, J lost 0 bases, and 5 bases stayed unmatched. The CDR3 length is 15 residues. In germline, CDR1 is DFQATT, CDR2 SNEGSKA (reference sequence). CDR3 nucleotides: TGCAGTGCTAGAGATCTAGCGGCAACCTCCTACGAGCAGTACTTC. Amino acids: CSARDLAATSYEQYF.

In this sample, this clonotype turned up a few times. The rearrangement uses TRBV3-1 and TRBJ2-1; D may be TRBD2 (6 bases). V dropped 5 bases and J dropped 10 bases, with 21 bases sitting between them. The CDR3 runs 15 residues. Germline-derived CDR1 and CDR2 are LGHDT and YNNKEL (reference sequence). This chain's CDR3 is CASSSRREYPSEQFF. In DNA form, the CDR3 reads TGTGCCAGCAGCTCCCGCCGGGAGTACCCCTCGGAGCAGTTCTTC.

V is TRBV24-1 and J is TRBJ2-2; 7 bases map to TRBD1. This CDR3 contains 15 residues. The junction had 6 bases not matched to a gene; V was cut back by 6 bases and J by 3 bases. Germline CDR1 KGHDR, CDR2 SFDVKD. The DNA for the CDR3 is TGTGCCACCAGTTACGGGACAGATTACACCGGGGAGCTGTTTTTT. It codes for CATSYGTDYTGELFF.

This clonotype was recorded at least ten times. The CDR3 sequence: CASSYGQSNYGYTF. The CDR3 nucleotides read TGTGCCAGCAGCTATGGACAGAGTAACTATGGCTACACCTTC. V gene TRBV28 combines with J gene TRBJ1-2, with a weak D call TRBD1 (6 bases). The CDR3 is made up of 14 amino acids. Germline assignment: CDR1 MDHEN and CDR2 SYDVKM. Deletions cut 6 bases from V and 1 base from J, with 12 bases between.

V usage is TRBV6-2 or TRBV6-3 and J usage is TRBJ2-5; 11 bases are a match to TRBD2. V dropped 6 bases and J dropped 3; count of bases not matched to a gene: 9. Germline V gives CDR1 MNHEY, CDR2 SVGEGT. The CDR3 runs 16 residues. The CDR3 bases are TGTGCCAGCAGCCCCGCGGGACTAGCGGTAGAAGAGACCCAGTACTTC. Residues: CASSPAGLAVEETQYF.

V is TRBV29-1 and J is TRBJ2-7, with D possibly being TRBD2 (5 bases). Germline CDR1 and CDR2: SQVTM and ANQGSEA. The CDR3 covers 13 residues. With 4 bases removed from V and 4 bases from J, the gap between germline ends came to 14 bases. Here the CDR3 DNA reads TGCAGCGTTGCCCGTTCCGGGATGTACGAGCAGTACTTC. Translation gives CSVARSGMYEQYF.

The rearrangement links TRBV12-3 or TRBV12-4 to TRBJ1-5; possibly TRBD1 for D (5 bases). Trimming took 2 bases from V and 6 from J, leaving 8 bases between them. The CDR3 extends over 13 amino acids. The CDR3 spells CASSLSGLQPQHF. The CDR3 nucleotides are TGTGCCAGCAGTTTATCGGGACTTCAGCCCCAGCATTTT.

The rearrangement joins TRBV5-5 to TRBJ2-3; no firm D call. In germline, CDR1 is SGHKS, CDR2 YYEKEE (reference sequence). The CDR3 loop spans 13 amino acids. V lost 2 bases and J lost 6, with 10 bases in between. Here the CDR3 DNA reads TGTGCCAGCAGCTTCTTCGCGTCGGATACGCAGTATTTT. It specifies CASSFFASDTQYF.

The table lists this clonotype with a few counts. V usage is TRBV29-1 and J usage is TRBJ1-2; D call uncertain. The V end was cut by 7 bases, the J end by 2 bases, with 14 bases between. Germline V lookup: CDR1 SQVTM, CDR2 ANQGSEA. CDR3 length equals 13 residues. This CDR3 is CSARLDGNYGYTF. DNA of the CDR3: TGCAGCGCTCGCTTGGACGGGAACTATGGCTACACCTTC.

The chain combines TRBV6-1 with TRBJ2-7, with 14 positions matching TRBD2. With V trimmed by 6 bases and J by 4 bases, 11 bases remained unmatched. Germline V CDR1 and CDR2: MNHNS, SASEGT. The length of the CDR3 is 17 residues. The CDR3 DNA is TGTGCCAGCAGCCCAGGAAGGGGACTAGCGGGGGCTTACGAGCAGTACGTC. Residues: CASSPGRGLAGAYEQYV.

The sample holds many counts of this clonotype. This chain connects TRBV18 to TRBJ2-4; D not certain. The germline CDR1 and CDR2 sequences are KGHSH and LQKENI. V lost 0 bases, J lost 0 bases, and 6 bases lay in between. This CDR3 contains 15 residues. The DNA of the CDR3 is TGTGCCAGCTCACCACCTAGACTAGCCAAAAACATTCAGTACTTC. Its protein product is CASSPPRLAKNIQYF.

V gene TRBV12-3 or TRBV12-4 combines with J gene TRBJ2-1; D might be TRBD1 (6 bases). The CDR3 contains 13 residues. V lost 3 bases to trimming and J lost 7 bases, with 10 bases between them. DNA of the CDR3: TGTGCCAGCAGTTTGGGACAAAGGAATGAGCAGTTCTTC. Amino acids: CASSLGQRNEQFF.

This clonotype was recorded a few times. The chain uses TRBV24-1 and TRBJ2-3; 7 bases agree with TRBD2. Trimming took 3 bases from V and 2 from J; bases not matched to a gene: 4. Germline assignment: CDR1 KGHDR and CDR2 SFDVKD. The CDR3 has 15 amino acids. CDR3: CATSDPSGLTDTQYF. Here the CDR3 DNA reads TGTGCCACCAGTGATCCTAGCGGACTCACAGATACGCAGTATTTT.

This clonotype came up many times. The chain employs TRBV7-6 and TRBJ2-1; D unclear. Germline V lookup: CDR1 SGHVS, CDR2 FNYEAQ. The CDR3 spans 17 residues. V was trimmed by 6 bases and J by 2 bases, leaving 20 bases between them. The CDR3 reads CASSHILIPAAYNEQFF. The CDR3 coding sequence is TGTGCCAGCAGTCACATTTTGATCCCGGCCGCCTACAATGAGCAGTTCTTC.

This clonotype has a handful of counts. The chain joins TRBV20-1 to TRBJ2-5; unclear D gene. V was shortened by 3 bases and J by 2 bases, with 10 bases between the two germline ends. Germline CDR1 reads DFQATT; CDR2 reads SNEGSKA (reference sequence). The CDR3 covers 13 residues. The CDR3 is CSASPPSQETQYF. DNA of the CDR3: TGCAGTGCTAGTCCCCCTAGTCAAGAGACCCAGTACTTC.

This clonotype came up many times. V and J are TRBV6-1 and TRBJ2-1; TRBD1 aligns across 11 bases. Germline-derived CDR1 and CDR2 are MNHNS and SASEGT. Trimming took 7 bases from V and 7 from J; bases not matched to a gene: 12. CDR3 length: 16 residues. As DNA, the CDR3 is TGTGCCAGCAATCGGCTAGGGACAGGGGGTAAGAATGAGCAGTTCTTC. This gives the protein CASNRLGTGGKNEQFF.

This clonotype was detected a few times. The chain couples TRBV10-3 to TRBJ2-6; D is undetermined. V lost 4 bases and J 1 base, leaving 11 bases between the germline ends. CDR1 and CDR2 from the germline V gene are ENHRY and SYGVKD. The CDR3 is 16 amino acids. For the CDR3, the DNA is TGTGCCATCAGTGGTGGGAAGTCGTCTGGGGCCAACGTCCTGACTTTC. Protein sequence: CAISGGKSSGANVLTF.

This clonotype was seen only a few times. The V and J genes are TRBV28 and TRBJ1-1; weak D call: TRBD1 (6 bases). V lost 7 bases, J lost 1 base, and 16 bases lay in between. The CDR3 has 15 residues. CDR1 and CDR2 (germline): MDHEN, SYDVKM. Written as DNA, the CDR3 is TGTGCCAGCACCCAATTCGGACAGTCGAACACTGAAGCTTTCTTT. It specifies CASTQFGQSNTEAFF.

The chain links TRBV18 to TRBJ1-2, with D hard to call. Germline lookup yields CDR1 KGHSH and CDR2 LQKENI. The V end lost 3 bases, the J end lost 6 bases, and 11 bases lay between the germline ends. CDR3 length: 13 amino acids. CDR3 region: CASSPTVENGYTF. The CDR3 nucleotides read TGTGCCAGCTCACCGACCGTGGAAAATGGCTACACCTTC.

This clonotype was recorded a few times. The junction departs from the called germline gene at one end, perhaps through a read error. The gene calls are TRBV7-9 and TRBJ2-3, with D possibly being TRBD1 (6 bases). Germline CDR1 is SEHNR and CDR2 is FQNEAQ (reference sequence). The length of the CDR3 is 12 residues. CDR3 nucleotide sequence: TGTGCCAGCAGCTTACTTTGGGCAGGGGAAGGCTTT. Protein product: CASSLLWAGEGF.

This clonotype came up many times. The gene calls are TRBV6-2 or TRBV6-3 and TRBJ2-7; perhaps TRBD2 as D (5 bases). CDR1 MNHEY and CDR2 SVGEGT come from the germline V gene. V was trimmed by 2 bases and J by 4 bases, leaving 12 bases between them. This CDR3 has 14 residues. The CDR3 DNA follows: TGTGCCAGCAGTTACGGTCTCTTAGCGTACGAGCAGTACTTC. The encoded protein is CASSYGLLAYEQYF.

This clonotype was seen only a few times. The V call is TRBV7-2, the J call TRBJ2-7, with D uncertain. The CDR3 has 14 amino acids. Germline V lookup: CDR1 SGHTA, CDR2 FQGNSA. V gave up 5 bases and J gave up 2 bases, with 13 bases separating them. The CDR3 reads CASSPLHGPYEQYF. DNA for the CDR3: TGTGCCAGCAGCCCACTGCACGGACCCTACGAGCAGTACTTC. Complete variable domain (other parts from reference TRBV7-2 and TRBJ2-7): GAGVSQSPSNKVTEKGKDVELRCDPISGHTALYWYRQSLGQGLEFLIYFQGNSAPDKSGLPSDRFSAERTGGSVSTLTIQRTQQEDSAVYLCASSPLHGPYEQYFGPGTRLTVT.

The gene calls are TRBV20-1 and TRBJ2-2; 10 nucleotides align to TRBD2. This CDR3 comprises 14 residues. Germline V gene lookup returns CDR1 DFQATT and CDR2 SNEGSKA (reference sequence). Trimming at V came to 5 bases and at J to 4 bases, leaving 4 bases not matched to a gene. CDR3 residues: CSAPSGSVTGELFF. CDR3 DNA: TGCAGTGCTCCTAGCGGGAGCGTCACCGGGGAGCTGTTTTTT.

CDR3 region: CASSLTGESPLHF. Here the CDR3 DNA reads TGTGCCAGCAGCTTAACGGGGGAATCACCCCTCCACTTT. This sequence joins TRBV7-9 and TRBJ1-6, with a weak D call TRBD1 (5 bases). CDR1 SEHNR and CDR2 FQNEAQ come from the germline V gene (reference sequence). The CDR3 length is 13 residues. The germline V and J ends were trimmed by 2 bases and 10 bases, with 9 bases remaining between them.

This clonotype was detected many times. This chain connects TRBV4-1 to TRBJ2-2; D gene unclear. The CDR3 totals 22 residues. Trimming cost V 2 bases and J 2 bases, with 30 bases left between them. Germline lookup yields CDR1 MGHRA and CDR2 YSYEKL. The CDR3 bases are TGCGCCAGCAGCCAACCTTCCCTCGCCGTATTTAGGGATAATAGCAACACCGGGGAGCTGTTTTTT. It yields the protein CASSQPSLAVFRDNSNTGELFF.

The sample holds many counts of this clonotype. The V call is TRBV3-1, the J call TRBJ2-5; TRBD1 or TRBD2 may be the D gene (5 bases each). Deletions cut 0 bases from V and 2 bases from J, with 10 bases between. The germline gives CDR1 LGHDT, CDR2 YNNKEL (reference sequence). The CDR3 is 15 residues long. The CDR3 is CASSQDGGRQETQYF. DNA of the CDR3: TGTGCCAGCAGCCAAGATGGGGGACGACAAGAGACCCAGTACTTC.